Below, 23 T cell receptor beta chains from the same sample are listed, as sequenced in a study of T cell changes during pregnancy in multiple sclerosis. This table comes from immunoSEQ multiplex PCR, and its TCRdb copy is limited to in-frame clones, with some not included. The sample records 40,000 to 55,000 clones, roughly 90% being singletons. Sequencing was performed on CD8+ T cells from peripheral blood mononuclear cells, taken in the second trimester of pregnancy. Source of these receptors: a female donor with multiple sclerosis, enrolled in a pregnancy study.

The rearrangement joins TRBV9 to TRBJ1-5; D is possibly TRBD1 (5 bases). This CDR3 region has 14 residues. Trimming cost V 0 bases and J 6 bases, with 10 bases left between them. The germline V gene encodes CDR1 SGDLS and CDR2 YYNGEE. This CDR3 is CASSVGQGIQPQHF. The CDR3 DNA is TGTGCCAGCAGCGTAGGGCAGGGAATTCAGCCCCAGCATTTT.

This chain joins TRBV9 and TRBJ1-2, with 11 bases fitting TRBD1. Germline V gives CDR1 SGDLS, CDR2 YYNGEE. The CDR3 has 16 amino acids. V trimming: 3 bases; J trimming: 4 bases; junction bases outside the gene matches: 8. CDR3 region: CASSGTGQGVSYGYTF. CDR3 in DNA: TGTGCCAGCAGCGGGACGGGACAGGGGGTGTCCTATGGCTACACCTTC. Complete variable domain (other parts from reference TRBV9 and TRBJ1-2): DSGVTQTPKHLITATGQRVTLRCSPRSGDLSVYWYQQSLDQGLQFLIQYYNGEERAKGNILERFSAQQFPDLHSELNLSSLELGDSALYFCASSGTGQGVSYGYTFGSGTRLTVV.

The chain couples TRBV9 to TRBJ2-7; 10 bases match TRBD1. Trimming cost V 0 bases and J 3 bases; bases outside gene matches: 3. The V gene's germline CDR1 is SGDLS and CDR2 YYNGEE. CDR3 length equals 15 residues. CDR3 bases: TGTGCCAGCAGCGTAGGTGGGACAGGGGACTACGAGCAGTACTTC. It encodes CASSVGGTGDYEQYF.

The CDR3 DNA sequence: TGTGCCAGCAGCTTAGCGGTAGCAGATACGCAGTATTTT. Translating gives CASSLAVADTQYF. This chain joins TRBV7-6 and TRBJ2-3; D is unclear. Trimming stripped 0 bases from V and 4 bases from J, with 5 bases between. CDR1 is SGHVS and CDR2 is FNYEAQ in the germline V gene. This CDR3 has 13 residues. Complete variable domain (other parts from reference TRBV7-6 and TRBJ2-3): GAGVSQSPRYKVTKRGQDVALRCDPISGHVSLYWYRQALGQGPEFLTYFNYEAQQDKSGLPNDRFSAERPEGSISTLTIQRTEQRDSAMYRCASSLAVADTQYFGPGTRLTVL.

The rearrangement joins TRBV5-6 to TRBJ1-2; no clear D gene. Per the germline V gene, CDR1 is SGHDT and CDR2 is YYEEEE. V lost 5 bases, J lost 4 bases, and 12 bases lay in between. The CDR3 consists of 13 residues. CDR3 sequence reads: CASSAGFGYGYTF. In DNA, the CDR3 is TGTGCCAGCAGTGCGGGCTTCGGCTATGGCTACACCTTC.

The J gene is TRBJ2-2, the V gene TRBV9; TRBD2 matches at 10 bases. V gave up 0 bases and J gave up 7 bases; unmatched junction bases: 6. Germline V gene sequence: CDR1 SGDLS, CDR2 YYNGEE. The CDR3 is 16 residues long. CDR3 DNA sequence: TGTGCCAGCAGCGTAGTCGCTAGCGGGGGCGGCGGGGAGCTGTTTTTT. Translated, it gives CASSVVASGGGGELFF.

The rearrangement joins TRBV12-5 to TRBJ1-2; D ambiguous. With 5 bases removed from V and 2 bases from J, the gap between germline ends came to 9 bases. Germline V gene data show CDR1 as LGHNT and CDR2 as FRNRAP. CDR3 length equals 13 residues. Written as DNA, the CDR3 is TGTGCTAGTGGTCCTACGACAAACTATGGCTACACCTTC. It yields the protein CASGPTTNYGYTF.

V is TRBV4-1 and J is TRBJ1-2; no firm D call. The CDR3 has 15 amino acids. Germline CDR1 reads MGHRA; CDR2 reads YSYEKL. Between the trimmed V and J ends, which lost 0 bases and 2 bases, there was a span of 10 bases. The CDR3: CASSQEDGGNYGYTF. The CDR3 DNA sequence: TGCGCCAGCAGCCAAGAAGACGGCGGGAACTATGGCTACACCTTC.

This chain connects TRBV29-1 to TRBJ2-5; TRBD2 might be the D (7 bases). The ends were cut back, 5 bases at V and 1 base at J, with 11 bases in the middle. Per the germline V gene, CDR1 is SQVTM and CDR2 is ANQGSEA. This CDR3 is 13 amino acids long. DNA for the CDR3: TGCAGCGTTTGGGGGGGCGTCCAAGAGACCCAGTACTTC. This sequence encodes CSVWGGVQETQYF.

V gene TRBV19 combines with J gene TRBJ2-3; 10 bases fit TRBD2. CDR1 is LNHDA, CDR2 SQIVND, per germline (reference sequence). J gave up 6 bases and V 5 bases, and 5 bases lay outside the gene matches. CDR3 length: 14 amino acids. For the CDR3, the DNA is TGTGCCAGTAGTTGGGCTAGCGGGGGCGATACGCAGTATTTT. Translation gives CASSWASGGDTQYF. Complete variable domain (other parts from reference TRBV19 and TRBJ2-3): DGGITQSPKYLFRKEGQNVTLSCEQNLNHDAMYWYRQDPGQGLRLIYYSQIVNDFQKGDIAEGYSVSREKKESFPLTVTSAQKNPTAFYLCASSWASGGDTQYFGPGTRLTVL.

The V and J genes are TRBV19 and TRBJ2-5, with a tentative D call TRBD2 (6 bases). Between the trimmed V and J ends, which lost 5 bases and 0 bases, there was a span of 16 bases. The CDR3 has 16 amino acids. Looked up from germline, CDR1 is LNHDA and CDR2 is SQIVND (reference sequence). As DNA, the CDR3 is TGTGCCAGTAGTGGTCCCGGGGGTACGTACCAAGAGACCCAGTACTTC. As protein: CASSGPGGTYQETQYF.

CDR3 sequence: CASSQDGLAGAPRETQYF. CDR3 coding DNA: TGCGCCAGCAGCCAAGACGGGTTAGCGGGGGCCCCCCGGGAGACCCAGTACTTC. The chain couples TRBV4-3 to TRBJ2-5; TRBD2 aligns across 9 bases. Germline-derived CDR1 and CDR2 are LGHNA and YSLEER. CDR3 length equals 18 residues. V was pared by 0 bases and J by 5 bases, with 13 bases of the junction left unmatched.

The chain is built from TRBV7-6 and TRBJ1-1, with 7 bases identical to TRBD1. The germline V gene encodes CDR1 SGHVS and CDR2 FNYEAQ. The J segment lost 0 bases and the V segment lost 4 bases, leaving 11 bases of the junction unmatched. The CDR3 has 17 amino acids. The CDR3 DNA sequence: TGTGCCAGCAGCTCACCTGATCCCGGGACAGTGAACACTGAAGCTTTCTTT. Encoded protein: CASSSPDPGTVNTEAFF.

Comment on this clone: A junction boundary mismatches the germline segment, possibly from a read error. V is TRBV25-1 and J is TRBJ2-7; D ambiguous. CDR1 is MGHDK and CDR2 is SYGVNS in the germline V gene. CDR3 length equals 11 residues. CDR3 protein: CASSDGFRMDF. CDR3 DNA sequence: TGTGCCAGCAGTGATGGTTTCAGGATGGACTTC.

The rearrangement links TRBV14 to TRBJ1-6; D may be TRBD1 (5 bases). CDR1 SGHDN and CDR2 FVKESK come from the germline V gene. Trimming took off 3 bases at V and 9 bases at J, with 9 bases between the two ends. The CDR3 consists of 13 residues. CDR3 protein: CASSQGGASPLHF. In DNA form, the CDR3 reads TGTGCCAGCAGCCAGGGTGGGGCTTCACCCCTCCACTTT.

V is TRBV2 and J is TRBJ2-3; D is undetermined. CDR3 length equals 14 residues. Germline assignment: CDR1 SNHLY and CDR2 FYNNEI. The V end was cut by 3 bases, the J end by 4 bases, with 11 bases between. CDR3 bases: TGTGCCAGCAGTGATGTGGTAGCACCAGATACGCAGTATTTT. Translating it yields CASSDVVAPDTQYF. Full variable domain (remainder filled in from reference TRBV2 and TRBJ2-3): EPEVTQTPSHQVTQMGQEVILRCVPISNHLYFYWYRQILGQKVEFLVSFYNNEISEKSEIFDDQFSVERPDGSNFTLKIRSTKLEDSAMYFCASSDVVAPDTQYFGPGTRLTVL.

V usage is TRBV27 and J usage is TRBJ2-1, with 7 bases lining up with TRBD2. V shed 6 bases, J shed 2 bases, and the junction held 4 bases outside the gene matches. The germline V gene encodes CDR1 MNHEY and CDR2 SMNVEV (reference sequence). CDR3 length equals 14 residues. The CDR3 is CASSSSGPYNEQFF. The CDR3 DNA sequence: TGTGCCAGCAGCAGTAGCGGGCCCTACAATGAGCAGTTCTTC.

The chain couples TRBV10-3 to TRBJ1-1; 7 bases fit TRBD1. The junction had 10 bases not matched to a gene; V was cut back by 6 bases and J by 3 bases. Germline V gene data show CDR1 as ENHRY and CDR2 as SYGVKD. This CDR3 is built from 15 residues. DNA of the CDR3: TGTGCCATCAGAGCCTTAGACAGGGAGGACACTGAAGCTTTCTTT. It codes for CAIRALDREDTEAFF.

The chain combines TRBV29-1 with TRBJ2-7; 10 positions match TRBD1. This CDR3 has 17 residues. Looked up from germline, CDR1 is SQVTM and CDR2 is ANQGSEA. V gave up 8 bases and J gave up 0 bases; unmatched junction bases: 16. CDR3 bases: TGCAGCCCGAGTCCCGGGACAGGGGTTTTCCTCTCCTACGAGCAGTACTTC. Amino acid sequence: CSPSPGTGVFLSYEQYF.

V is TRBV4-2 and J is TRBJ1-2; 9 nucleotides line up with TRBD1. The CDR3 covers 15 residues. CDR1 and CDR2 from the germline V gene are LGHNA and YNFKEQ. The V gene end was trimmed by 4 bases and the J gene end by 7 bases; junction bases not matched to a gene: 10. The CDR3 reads CASSPNRGQVSGYTF. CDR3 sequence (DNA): TGTGCCAGCAGCCCGAACAGGGGGCAGGTCTCTGGCTACACCTTC.

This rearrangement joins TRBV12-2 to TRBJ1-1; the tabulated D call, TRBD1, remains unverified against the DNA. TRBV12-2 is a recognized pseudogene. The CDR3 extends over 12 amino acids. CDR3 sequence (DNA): TGTGCAAGTCGCTGTGGACATACTGAAGCTTTCTTT. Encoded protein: CASRCGHTEAFF.

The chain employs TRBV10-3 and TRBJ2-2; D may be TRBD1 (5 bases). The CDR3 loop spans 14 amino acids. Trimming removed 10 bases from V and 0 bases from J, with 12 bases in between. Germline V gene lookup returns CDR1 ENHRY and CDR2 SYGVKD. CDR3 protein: CATGGATNTGELFF. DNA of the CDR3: TGTGCCACTGGTGGGGCCACGAACACCGGGGAGCTGTTTTTT.

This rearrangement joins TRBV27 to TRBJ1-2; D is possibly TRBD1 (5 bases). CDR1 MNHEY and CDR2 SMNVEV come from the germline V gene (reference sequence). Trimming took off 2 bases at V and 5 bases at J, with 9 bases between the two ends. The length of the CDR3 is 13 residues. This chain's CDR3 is CASSLDSRYGYTF. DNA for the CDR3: TGTGCCAGCAGTTTAGACAGCCGGTATGGCTACACCTTC.